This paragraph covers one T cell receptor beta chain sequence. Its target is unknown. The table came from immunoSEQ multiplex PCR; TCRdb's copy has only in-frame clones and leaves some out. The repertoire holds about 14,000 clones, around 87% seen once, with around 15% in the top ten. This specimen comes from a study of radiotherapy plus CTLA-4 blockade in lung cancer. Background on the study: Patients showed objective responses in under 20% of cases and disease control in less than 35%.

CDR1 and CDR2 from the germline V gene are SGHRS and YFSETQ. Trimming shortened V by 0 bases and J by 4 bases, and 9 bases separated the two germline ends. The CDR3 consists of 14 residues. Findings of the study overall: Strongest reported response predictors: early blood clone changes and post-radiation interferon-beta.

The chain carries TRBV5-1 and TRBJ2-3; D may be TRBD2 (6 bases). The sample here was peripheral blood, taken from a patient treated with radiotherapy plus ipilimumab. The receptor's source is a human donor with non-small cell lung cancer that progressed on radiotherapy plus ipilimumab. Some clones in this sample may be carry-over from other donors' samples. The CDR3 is CASSLDGGSDTQYF. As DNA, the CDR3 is TGCGCCAGCAGCTTGGACGGGGGTTCAGATACGCAGTATTTT.